A selection of T cell receptor beta chains follows, all from one sample in a study of T cells in localized non-small cell lung cancer. This table comes from immunoSEQ multiplex PCR, and its TCRdb copy is limited to in-frame clones, with some not included. The table includes about 40,000 clones, around 87% detected once. Material: peripheral blood, obtained before any cancer treatment. Source of these receptors: a man between 18 and 55 years old with stage I lung adenocarcinoma. Each CDR3 is given with its conserved first and last residue. The D gene is left open where the match is weak.

d_call,v_call,j_call,cdr3_aa,cdr3_nt
-,TRBV4-3,TRBJ1-3,CASSQDGEGVSGNTIYF,TGCGCCAGCAGCCAAGACGGTGAAGGCGTCTCTGGAAACACCATATATTTT
TRBD1,TRBV12-5,TRBJ1-5,CASGLGTGENQPQHF,TGTGCTAGTGGTTTGGGGACAGGGGAGAATCAGCCCCAGCATTTT
TRBD2,TRBV7-6,TRBJ2-1,CASSSGLAGGEQFF,TGTGCCAGCAGCTCCGGACTAGCGGGTGGCGAGCAGTTCTTC
-,TRBV7-2,TRBJ1-6,CASSFRQELDSSPLHF,TGTGCCAGCAGCTTTCGACAGGAATTGGATAGTTCACCCCTCCACTTT
TRBD1,TRBV19,TRBJ1-2,CASSIRDRRGQGGMRGYTF,TGTGCCAGTAGTATCCGCGACCGCCGTGGACAGGGCGGTATGAGAGGCTACACCTTC
-,TRBV19,TRBJ2-7,CASSIPGYEQYF,TGTGCCAGTAGTATTCCCGGCTACGAGCAGTACTTC
-,TRBV4-1,TRBJ2-2,CASSQDGTNTGELFF,TGCGCCAGCAGCCAAGACGGAACGAACACCGGGGAGCTGTTTTTT
-,TRBV5-1,TRBJ1-6,CASSLSTAPTSPLHF,TGCGCCAGCAGCTTGTCTACAGCTCCCACTTCACCCCTCCACTTT
TRBD2,TRBV7-2,TRBJ2-1,CASSPRRLAGDNEQFF,TGTGCCAGCAGCCCGCGACGACTAGCGGGGGACAATGAGCAGTTCTTC
-,TRBV2,TRBJ2-3,CASSELDYTDTQYF,TGTGCCAGCAGTGAACTGGACTACACAGATACGCAGTATTTT
-,TRBV5-4,TRBJ1-5,CASSPGRGFNQPQHF,TGTGCCAGCAGCCCCGGGAGGGGGTTCAATCAGCCCCAGCATTTT
-,TRBV5-4,TRBJ1-4,CASSQIGGEKLFF,TGTGCCAGCAGCCAAATCGGTGGCGAAAAACTGTTTTTT
-,TRBV6-6,TRBJ1-3,CASLYSFSLSGNTIYF,TGTGCCAGCCTCTACAGCTTCTCCCTTTCTGGAAACACCATATATTTT
TRBD1,TRBV7-9,TRBJ2-7,CASSFTTGSLSYEQYF,TGTGCCAGCAGCTTCACGACAGGGTCCCTTTCCTACGAGCAGTACTTC
-,TRBV19,TRBJ1-1,CASTPLLGTEAFF,TGTGCCAGTACCCCCCTGTTGGGGACTGAAGCTTTCTTT
-,TRBV25-1,TRBJ1-4,CASSEGAAGKLFF,TGTGCCAGCAGTGAAGGGGCAGCCGGAAAACTGTTTTTT
-,TRBV11-2,TRBJ2-7,CASSLDLGGLHF,TGTGCCAGCAGCTTAGATTTAGGGGGTTTACACTTC
-,TRBV30,TRBJ2-7,CASNSGEGGFYEQYF,TGTGCCTCCAACAGTGGGGAGGGGGGATTCTACGAGCAGTACTTC
-,TRBV6-6,TRBJ1-1,CASSHSLMNTEAFF,TGTGCCAGCAGCCACAGCCTCATGAACACTGAAGCTTTCTTT
-,TRBV19,TRBJ1-4,CASLATNEKLFF,TGTGCCAGTCTCGCTACTAATGAAAAACTGTTTTTT
TRBD1,TRBV19,TRBJ1-1,CASSILAGTGFSNTEAFF,TGTGCCAGTAGTATCCTCGCCGGGACAGGGTTCTCGAACACTGAAGCTTTCTTT
-,TRBV4-2,TRBJ2-2,CASSQDRPNTGELFF,TGTGCCAGCAGCCAAGATCGCCCAAACACCGGGGAGCTGTTTTTT
-,TRBV30,TRBJ1-2,CAWSQGPYGYTF,TGTGCCTGGAGTCAAGGTCCATATGGCTACACCTTC